Following are 20 T cell receptor beta chains from one sample sequenced in a study of OX40 agonist ivuxolimab in advanced cancers. The assay was immunoSEQ multiplex PCR, and TCRdb's table has in-frame clones only and misses some. Of approximately 74,000 clones listed, about 80% are singletons. Sequences were derived from CD4+ or CD8+ T cells sorted from blood, sampled in a trial of the OX40 agonist ivuxolimab. Receptor source: an adult with an advanced solid tumor such as melanoma, head and neck, liver or kidney cancer.

The gene calls are TRBV30 and TRBJ2-5; 9 nucleotides align to TRBD1. Germline CDR1 is GTSNPN and CDR2 is SVGIG (reference sequence). V was clipped by 0 bases and J by 2 bases; unmatched bases: 7. This CDR3 spans 16 amino acids. The CDR3 region is CAWSVLSGTGQETQYF. CDR3 nucleotides: TGTGCCTGGAGTGTACTTTCGGGGACAGGGCAAGAGACCCAGTACTTC. Variable domain in full (rest from reference TRBV30 and TRBJ2-5): SQTIHQWPATLVQPVGSPLSLECTVEGTSNPNLYWYRQAAGRGLQLLFYSVGIGQISSEVPQNLSASRPQDRQFILSSKKLLLSDSGFYLCAWSVLSGTGQETQYFGPGTRLLVL.

The chain joins TRBV28 to TRBJ1-2; a possible D gene is TRBD1 (6 bases). Germline CDR1 and CDR2: MDHEN and SYDVKM. There are 16 residues in the CDR3. With 2 bases removed from V and 3 bases from J, the gap between germline ends came to 16 bases. The CDR3 sequence is CASSLGGQGMHYGYTF. The CDR3, as DNA: TGTGCCAGCAGTTTAGGTGGGCAGGGGATGCACTATGGCTACACCTTC.

This sequence joins TRBV7-8 and TRBJ1-3, with a tentative D call TRBD1 (6 bases). Trimming took 5 bases from V and 3 from J, leaving 17 bases between them. The CDR3 sequence is 16 residues long. CDR1 and CDR2 from the germline V gene are SGHVS and FQNEAQ. CDR3 bases: TGTGCCAGCAGCCCCTCGCGGGGGGCGGTTGGAAACACCATATATTTT. Translated: CASSPSRGAVGNTIYF.

CDR3 in amino acids: CAWSGLAGLSYEQYF. The CDR3 coding sequence is TGTGCCTGGAGTGGACTAGCGGGACTCTCCTACGAGCAGTACTTC. The V gene is TRBV30, the J gene TRBJ2-7; 11 bases agree with TRBD2. The CDR3 loop spans 15 amino acids. Germline CDR1 is GTSNPN and CDR2 is SVGIG (reference sequence). V trimming: 1 base; J trimming: 0 bases; junction bases outside the gene matches: 2. Together with reference TRBV30 and TRBJ2-7, the CDR3 gives the full variable domain: SQTIHQWPATLVQPVGSPLSLECTVEGTSNPNLYWYRQAAGRGLQLLFYSVGIGQISSEVPQNLSASRPQDRQFILSSKKLLLSDSGFYLCAWSGLAGLSYEQYFGPGTRLTVT.

The chain combines TRBV5-8 with TRBJ2-7; 9 positions match TRBD2. The V segment lost 2 bases and the J segment 4 bases; nucleotides outside the gene matches: 7. The germline CDR1 and CDR2 sequences are SGHTS and YDEGEE. This CDR3 comprises 15 residues. This CDR3 is CASSFMVAGVYEQYF. CDR3 in DNA: TGTGCCAGCAGCTTTATGGTAGCGGGAGTATACGAGCAGTACTTC.

This sequence joins TRBV2 and TRBJ2-5, with TRBD1 matching 10 bases. Matching the DNA end better, TRBJ2-7 makes the J call doubtful. CDR3 length: 13 residues. Germline CDR1 is SNHLY and CDR2 is FYNNEI. The DNA of the CDR3 is TGTGCCAGCAGGGGACAGGGGCAATACGAGCAGTACTTC. Encoded protein: CASRGQGQYEQYF.

This chain links TRBV4-1 with TRBJ1-3; unclear D gene. The CDR3 contains 15 residues. Deletions cut 1 base from V and 1 base from J, with 8 bases between. Germline-derived CDR1 and CDR2 are MGHRA and YSYEKL. Written as DNA, the CDR3 is TGCGCCAGCAGCCAAGGGAGAGCGTCTGGAAACACCATATATTTT. It specifies CASSQGRASGNTIYF.

The rearrangement joins TRBV5-4 to TRBJ2-6; either TRBD1 or TRBD2 may fit D (5 bases each). Germline CDR1 and CDR2: SGHNT and YYREEE (reference sequence). Trimming left V 0 bases short and J 0 bases short, with 10 bases between. The CDR3 is made up of 17 amino acids. CDR3 region: CASSLEGPFSGANVLTF. The CDR3, as DNA: TGTGCCAGCAGCTTGGAGGGACCTTTCTCTGGGGCCAACGTCCTGACTTTC. Full variable domain (remainder filled in from reference TRBV5-4 and TRBJ2-6): ETGVTQSPTHLIKTRGQQVTLRCSSQSGHNTVSWYQQALGQGPQFIFQYYREEENGRGNFPPRFSGLQFPNYSSELNVNALELDDSALYLCASSLEGPFSGANVLTFGAGSRLTVL.

The genes are TRBV19 and TRBJ2-1; D unresolved. Trimming left V 3 bases short and J 4 bases short, with 13 bases between. CDR1 and CDR2 (germline): LNHDA, SQIVND (reference sequence). The CDR3 is 15 amino acids. The CDR3 bases are TGTGCCAGTAGTATGTCGCCCCAAGGATACAATGAGCAGTTCTTC. Encoded protein: CASSMSPQGYNEQFF.

This chain uses TRBV2 with TRBJ2-7; unclear D gene. The length of the CDR3 is 14 residues. Germline CDR1 reads SNHLY; CDR2 reads FYNNEI. Trimming pared 7 bases from V and 0 bases from J, leaving 13 bases between. Here the CDR3 reads CASTLDGASYEQYF. The DNA for the CDR3 is TGTGCCAGCACTTTGGACGGCGCCTCCTACGAGCAGTACTTC.

This chain connects TRBV7-2 to TRBJ2-2; a weak D match, TRBD1 (6 bases). The CDR3 is 14 residues long. Trimming removed 2 bases from V and 6 bases from J, with 10 bases in between. Per germline, CDR1 SGHTA and CDR2 FQGNSA. CDR3 protein: CASSLPRGPGELFF. DNA of the CDR3: TGTGCCAGCAGCTTACCCAGGGGTCCCGGGGAGCTGTTTTTT.

The V call is TRBV14, the J call TRBJ2-3, with D hard to call. The CDR3 consists of 14 residues. V dropped 0 bases and J dropped 6 bases, with 10 bases sitting between them. Germline CDR1 reads SGHDN; CDR2 reads FVKESK. In DNA form, the CDR3 reads TGTGCCAGCAGCCAAGATTGGGTGGGCGATACGCAGTATTTT. This sequence encodes CASSQDWVGDTQYF.

This clone was seen just once. This chain uses TRBV5-1 with TRBJ1-1, with a possible D match to TRBD1 (6 bases). V was pared by 6 bases and J by 3 bases, with 15 bases between. CDR1 is SGHRS, CDR2 YFSETQ, per germline. This CDR3 is built from 14 residues. The CDR3 nucleotides are TGCGCCAGCACAAGGGACACTTCATACACTGAAGCTTTCTTT. Translated, it gives CASTRDTSYTEAFF.

The chain employs TRBV6-5 and TRBJ2-7; D gene uncertain. This CDR3 region has 13 residues. V lost 2 bases and J 4 bases, leaving 9 bases between the germline ends. Germline CDR1 and CDR2: MNHEY and SVGAGI. The CDR3 DNA is TGTGCCAGCAGTTACCGCGAGTTATACGAGCAGTACTTC. Residues: CASSYRELYEQYF.

The chain uses TRBV6-6 and TRBJ1-4; 10 bases fit TRBD1. The germline gives CDR1 MNHNY, CDR2 SVGAGI (reference sequence). Trimming removed 5 bases from V and 7 bases from J; junction bases left unmatched: 7. The CDR3 is 15 amino acids. The CDR3 DNA reads as TGTGCCAGCAGTCCCAGACAGGGGGCGGGTGAAAAACTGTTTTTT. Its translation: CASSPRQGAGEKLFF.

CDR3 in amino acids: CASSYSSGAGANVLTF. DNA of the CDR3: TGTGCCAGCAGTTACTCGAGTGGGGCTGGGGCCAACGTCCTGACTTTC. V gene TRBV6-5 combines with J gene TRBJ2-6; D unresolved. Germline V gene sequence: CDR1 MNHEY, CDR2 SVGAGI. The CDR3 is 16 amino acids. Trimming shortened V by 0 bases and J by 2 bases, and 8 bases separated the two germline ends.

The chain uses TRBV7-8 and TRBJ2-7; no firm D call. The V gene's germline CDR1 is SGHVS and CDR2 FQNEAQ. The CDR3 extends over 14 amino acids. V lost 5 bases and J 1 base, leaving 12 bases between the germline ends. The CDR3 coding sequence is TGTGCCAGCAGCCAAGAGGAGAGTTCCTACGAGCAGTACTTC. The encoded protein is CASSQEESSYEQYF.

V is TRBV29-1 and J is TRBJ2-7; 9 bases map to TRBD1. Germline assignment: CDR1 SQVTM and CDR2 ANQGSEA. The CDR3 runs to 15 residues. With V trimmed by 4 bases and J by 7 bases, 14 bases remained unmatched. CDR3 DNA: TGCAGCGTTGCCTCAGCCGGGACAGGGAACAGGGAGCAGTACTTC. It translates to CSVASAGTGNREQYF.

This sequence joins TRBV28 and TRBJ1-5; 9 nucleotides agree with TRBD1. CDR1 is MDHEN, CDR2 SYDVKM, per germline. V lost 4 bases to trimming and J lost 1 base; unmatched junction nucleotides: 11. The length of the CDR3 is 18 residues. Written as DNA, the CDR3 is TGTGCCAGCAGTTCCTCCGGGACAGGGAAGTGGAGCAATCAGCCCCAGCATTTT. It specifies CASSSSGTGKWSNQPQHF.

The chain couples TRBV18 to TRBJ1-4; unclear D gene. There are 14 residues in the CDR3. Between the trimmed V and J ends, which lost 3 bases and 2 bases, there was a span of 7 bases. Germline CDR1 reads KGHSH; CDR2 reads LQKENI. Written as DNA, the CDR3 is TGTGCCAGCTCACCGGAAAGGACTAATGAAAAACTGTTTTTT. It yields the protein CASSPERTNEKLFF.